A single sample gave rise to the 13 T cell receptor beta chains below, sequenced in a study of identifying expanded T cells in peripheral blood. The repertoire was sequenced with immunoSEQ multiplex PCR; TCRdb's copy has only in-frame clones and lacks some. Of 70,000 to 100,000 clones listed, 88% are singletons. The specimen sequenced was blood. These receptors originate from a person between 18 and 75 years old in good health.

The gene calls are TRBV19 and TRBJ2-7; perhaps D is TRBD1 or TRBD2 (5 bases each). Germline V gives CDR1 LNHDA, CDR2 SQIVND (reference sequence). The CDR3 loop spans 13 amino acids. The V end was cut by 4 bases, the J end by 0 bases, with 7 bases between. This chain's CDR3 is CASSNGASYEQYF. CDR3 nucleotide sequence: TGTGCCAGTAGTAACGGGGCCTCCTACGAGCAGTACTTC.

The chain has TRBV6-1 and TRBJ1-3; D is undetermined. Germline V lookup: CDR1 MNHNS, CDR2 SASEGT. This CDR3 is 16 amino acids long. Deletions cut 3 bases from V and 4 bases from J, with 16 bases between. CDR3 DNA sequence: TGTGCCAGCAGTGATAGCCGGAGAAGAGGGGGAAACACCATATATTTT. It translates to CASSDSRRRGGNTIYF.

This chain connects TRBV4-1 to TRBJ2-1; 9 bases are a match to TRBD1. The CDR3 has 15 amino acids. The V and J ends lost 1 base and 3 bases, in that order; junction bases with no gene match: 1. Germline values: CDR1 MGHRA, CDR2 YSYEKL. For the CDR3, the DNA is TGCGCCAGCAGCCAAGGACAGGGGGACTACAATGAGCAGTTCTTC. Amino acids: CASSQGQGDYNEQFF.

This clone was seen more than once but under ten times. The chain couples TRBV7-2 to TRBJ2-7, with D perhaps TRBD2 (6 bases). The CDR3 consists of 14 residues. V gave up 3 bases and J gave up 1 base, with 10 bases separating them. The germline gives CDR1 SGHTA, CDR2 FQGNSA. The CDR3 region is CASSFASVSYEQYF. In nucleotides, the CDR3 is TGTGCCAGCAGCTTCGCTAGCGTATCCTACGAGCAGTACTTC.

This clone was counted a single time. The genes are TRBV25-1 and TRBJ2-7, with 8 positions matching TRBD2. This CDR3 region has 10 residues. V was pared by 5 bases and J by 9 bases, with 0 bases of the junction left unmatched. Germline lookup yields CDR1 MGHDK and CDR2 SYGVNS. The CDR3 nucleotides are TGTGCCAGCAGTCGGGAGGGGCAGTACTTC. Protein: CASSREGQYF.

The chain combines TRBV5-4 with TRBJ1-6; unclear D gene. The V end lost 7 bases, the J end lost 6 bases, and 14 bases lay between the germline ends. The CDR3 consists of 14 residues. Germline values: CDR1 SGHNT, CDR2 YYREEE (reference sequence). CDR3 DNA: TGTGCCAGCGGAAGAATTGAAGCTAATTCACCCCTCCACTTT. It codes for CASGRIEANSPLHF. The complete variable domain, with remaining parts taken from reference TRBV5-4 and TRBJ1-6, reads ETGVTQSPTHLIKTRGQQVTLRCSSQSGHNTVSWYQQALGQGPQFIFQYYREEENGRGNFPPRFSGLQFPNYSSELNVNALELDDSALYLCASGRIEANSPLHFGNGTRLTVT.

The chain recombines TRBV30 with TRBJ2-6; the D is unclear. CDR1 and CDR2 from the germline V gene are GTSNPN and SVGIG (reference sequence). This CDR3 is 14 amino acids long. Trimming left V 1 base short and J 0 bases short, with 4 bases between. The CDR3 protein is CAWSATSGANVLTF. DNA for the CDR3: TGTGCCTGGAGTGCGACCTCTGGGGCCAACGTCCTGACTTTC.

V usage is TRBV7-2 and J usage is TRBJ2-1; D possibly uses TRBD1 or TRBD2 (5 bases each). The V end lost 1 base, the J end lost 15 bases, and 16 bases lay between the germline ends. The germline V gene encodes CDR1 SGHTA and CDR2 FQGNSA. The CDR3 loop spans 13 amino acids. In DNA form, the CDR3 reads TGTGCCAGCAGCTTAGGGGGGAGCCCCGTAAGGTTCTTC. It encodes CASSLGGSPVRFF.

V and J are TRBV9 and TRBJ2-5; TRBD1 is a possible D gene (5 bases). Germline V gene lookup returns CDR1 SGDLS and CDR2 YYNGEE. The CDR3 consists of 15 residues. V lost 0 bases and J 5 bases, leaving 14 bases between the germline ends. The CDR3 DNA follows: TGTGCCAGCAGCGTAGAGGCGGACAACTTCGAGACCCAGTACTTC. It is translated as CASSVEADNFETQYF.

The genes are TRBV7-2 and TRBJ2-3; tentative D call: TRBD2 (6 bases). Germline V gene data show CDR1 as SGHTA and CDR2 as FQGNSA. The CDR3 length is 16 residues. Trimming removed 5 bases from V and 1 base from J, with 16 bases in between. CDR3 protein: CASSPPGGSGTDTQYF. As DNA, the CDR3 is TGTGCCAGCAGCCCCCCCGGGGGTTCGGGCACAGATACGCAGTATTTT.

This chain uses TRBV15 with TRBJ1-4; no definite D call. The CDR3 consists of 16 residues. V was shortened by 2 bases and J by 0 bases, with 10 bases between the two germline ends. Looked up from germline, CDR1 is LNHNV and CDR2 is YYDKDF (reference sequence). CDR3 bases: TGTGCCACCAGCAGAATGGCGGCGGCAACTAATGAAAAACTGTTTTTT. It is translated as CATSRMAAATNEKLFF. The full variable domain, with the rest looked up from reference TRBV15 and TRBJ1-4, is DAMVIQNPRYQVTQFGKPVTLSCSQTLNHNVMYWYQQKSSQAPKLLFHYYDKDFNNEADTPDNFQSRRPNTSFCFLDIRSPGLGDTAMYLCATSRMAAATNEKLFFGSGTQLSVL.

This clone has only one observation. The CDR3 DNA follows: TGCGCCAGCAGCTTAAGGGGGGGATCCACAGATACGCAGTATTTT. It codes for CASSLRGGSTDTQYF. The chain is built from TRBV5-1 and TRBJ2-3, with a possible D match to TRBD2 (7 bases). The CDR3 loop spans 15 amino acids. Germline values: CDR1 SGHRS, CDR2 YFSETQ. Trimming cost V 2 bases and J 2 bases, with 12 bases left between them.

The rearrangement uses TRBV10-2 and TRBJ1-5; D is possibly TRBD1 (6 bases). V was pared by 0 bases and J by 7 bases, with 16 bases between. The CDR3 is 16 amino acids. Germline V gene sequence: CDR1 WSHSY, CDR2 SAAADI. As DNA, the CDR3 is TGCGCCAGCAGTGAGTCGAGGGGGGGGCGAGGGCAGCCCCAGCATTTT. It codes for CASSESRGGRGQPQHF.